Sequencing of this T cell receptor beta chain was carried out in a study of blood T cell repertoires in COVID-19. Across the whole study: In each case, the material was cDNA or gDNA derived from T cells, B-cell-depleted T cells, or PBMCs.

CDR1 is SGHDN, CDR2 FVKESK, per germline. The CDR3 length is 16 residues. J lost 3 bases, V lost 1 base, and 5 bases had no gene match. Only in-frame clones appear in the TCRdb table, and some are missing; sequencing was by immunoSEQ multiplex PCR. The data contain approximately 270,000 clones, approximately 91% of them singletons. Individuals aged roughly 18 to 100 years were recruited from about two dozen US areas. The count of this clone is one. Specimen: PBMCs or T cells enriched from blood (not recorded which). This receptor was identified in a human donor in a cohort exposed to, infected with or recovered from COVID-19 (not recorded which). The donor label of this sample is uncertain. The V gene is TRBV14, the J gene TRBJ1-5; 8 bases are a match to TRBD1. CDR3 sequence: CASSQGTGIFNQPQHF. CDR3 coding DNA: TGTGCCAGCAGCCAAGGGACAGGGATCTTCAATCAGCCCCAGCATTTT.